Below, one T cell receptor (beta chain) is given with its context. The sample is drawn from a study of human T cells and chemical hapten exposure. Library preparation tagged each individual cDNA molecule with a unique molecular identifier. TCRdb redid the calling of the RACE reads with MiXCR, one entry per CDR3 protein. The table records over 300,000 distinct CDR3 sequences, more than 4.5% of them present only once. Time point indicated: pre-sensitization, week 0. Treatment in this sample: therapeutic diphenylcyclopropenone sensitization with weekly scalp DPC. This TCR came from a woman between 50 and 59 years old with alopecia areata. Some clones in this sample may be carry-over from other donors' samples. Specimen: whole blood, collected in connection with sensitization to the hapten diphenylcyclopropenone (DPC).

The CDR3 DNA reads as TGTGCCAGTAGTTGGGGTGGCAGGGGTGGTCAGCCCCAGCATTTT. Translated, it gives CASSWGGRGGQPQHF. The chain employs TRBV19 and TRBJ1-5; D may be TRBD1 (6 bases). Germline lookup yields CDR1 LNHDA and CDR2 SQIVND (reference sequence). This CDR3 has 15 residues. Trimming took off 5 bases at V and 6 bases at J, with 17 bases between the two ends.